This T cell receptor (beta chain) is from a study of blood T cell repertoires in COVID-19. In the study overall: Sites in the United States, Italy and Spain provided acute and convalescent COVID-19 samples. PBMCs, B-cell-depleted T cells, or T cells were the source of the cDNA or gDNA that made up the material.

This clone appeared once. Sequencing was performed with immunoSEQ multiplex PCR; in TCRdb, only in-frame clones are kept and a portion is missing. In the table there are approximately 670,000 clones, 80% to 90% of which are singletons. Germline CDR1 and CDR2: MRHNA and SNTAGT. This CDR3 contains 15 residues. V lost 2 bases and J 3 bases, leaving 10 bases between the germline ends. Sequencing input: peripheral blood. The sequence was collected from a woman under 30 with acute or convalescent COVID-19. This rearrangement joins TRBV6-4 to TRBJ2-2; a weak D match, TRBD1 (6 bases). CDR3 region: CASSDTGTHTGELFF. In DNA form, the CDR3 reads TGTGCCAGCAGTGACACCGGGACACACACCGGGGAGCTGTTTTTT.